Below, 29 T cell receptor beta chains from the same sample are listed, as sequenced in a study of blood T cells in healthy people across ages. Combining a sample-barcoded 5' primer with a J-beta primer mix, a second PCR ran for 7 to 11 cycles. MiXCR, applied by TCRdb to the 5' RACE reads, yields one record per CDR3 protein. Among a few hundred thousand distinct CDR3 sequences listed, roughly 28% were seen once. Sequences were obtained from blood. All receptors come from a woman in her 70s in good health.

V usage is TRBV10-3 and J usage is TRBJ2-7; 8 bases align to TRBD2. The CDR3 has 15 amino acids. The trim removed 6 bases at V and 3 bases at J, leaving 10 bases unmatched. Germline V gene sequence: CDR1 ENHRY, CDR2 SYGVKD. The CDR3 DNA follows: TGTGCCATCAGCTCAAGTTCCGGGACTAGCTACGAGCAGTACTTC. Translation gives CAISSSSGTSYEQYF.

This chain uses TRBV6-1 with TRBJ2-5; the D is unclear. The length of the CDR3 is 13 residues. The germline V and J ends were trimmed by 8 bases and 2 bases, with 12 bases remaining between them. Germline loops: CDR1 MNHNS, CDR2 SASEGT. The CDR3, as DNA: TGTGCCAGCGGGCAGGCGCCTCAAGAGACCCAGTACTTC. Translation: CASGQAPQETQYF.

At least ten counts were recorded for this clonotype. This chain's CDR3 is CSVAGTVQETQYF. CDR3 coding DNA: TGCAGCGTAGCCGGGACAGTACAAGAGACCCAGTACTTC. J is TRBJ2-5 and V is TRBV29-1; 7 nucleotides match TRBD1. V lost 6 bases and J lost 2; bases outside the gene matches: 6. This CDR3 contains 13 residues. Germline V lookup: CDR1 SQVTM, CDR2 ANQGSEA. Combining the CDR3 with reference TRBV29-1 and TRBJ2-5 gives the whole variable domain SAVISQKPSRDICQRGTSLTIQCQVDSQVTMMFWYRQQPGQSLTLIATANQGSEATYESGFVIDKFPISRPNLTFSTLTVSNMSPEDSSIYLCSVAGTVQETQYFGPGTRLLVL.

This clonotype came up many times. V and J are TRBV2 and TRBJ2-5; 7 nucleotides line up with TRBD2. The J segment lost 2 bases and the V segment lost 8 bases, leaving 2 bases of the junction unmatched. The germline V gene encodes CDR1 SNHLY and CDR2 FYNNEI. This CDR3 spans 12 amino acids. CDR3 sequence (DNA): TGTGCCAGCGAGCGGGGTCAAGAGACCCAGTACTTC. Amino acid sequence: CASERGQETQYF.

The genes are TRBV7-2 and TRBJ1-2; TRBD1 aligns across 7 bases. The CDR3 consists of 18 residues. CDR1 is SGHTA and CDR2 is FQGNSA in the germline V gene. V was clipped by 5 bases and J by 5 bases; unmatched bases: 20. The CDR3 DNA reads as TGTGCCAGCAGCCCCCTCGGGGACAGCCGCTTCTACCGGTATGGCTACACCTTC. It is translated as CASSPLGDSRFYRYGYTF.

The chain is built from TRBV7-2 and TRBJ1-4, with 7 nucleotides matching TRBD1. This CDR3 is built from 15 residues. Germline-derived CDR1 and CDR2 are SGHTA and FQGNSA. After removal of 5 bases from V and 3 bases from J, the junction contained 6 bases not matched to a gene. This chain's CDR3 is CASSGQGVANEKLFF. The CDR3 DNA reads as TGTGCCAGCAGCGGTCAGGGGGTAGCTAATGAAAAACTGTTTTTT.

This clonotype occurred a few times. J is TRBJ1-1 and V is TRBV11-1, with unresolved D. Germline V gene sequence: CDR1 SGHAT, CDR2 FQDESV (reference sequence). The CDR3 length is 14 residues. Trimming took 4 bases from V and 1 from J, leaving 10 bases between them. In DNA, the CDR3 is TGTGCCAGCAGCTCGTTCGGGCGGAACACTGAAGCTTTCTTT. It specifies CASSSFGRNTEAFF.

This chain connects TRBV4-2 to TRBJ1-2; no clear D. V was clipped by 0 bases and J by 2 bases, with 13 bases between them. The CDR3 length is 16 residues. Germline lookup yields CDR1 LGHNA and CDR2 YNFKEQ. The CDR3 loop is CASSQEAGIKNYGYTF. CDR3 bases: TGTGCCAGCAGCCAAGAAGCCGGGATTAAAAACTATGGCTACACCTTC.

This clonotype has only a few counts. The chain recombines TRBV7-9 with TRBJ2-5; perhaps D is TRBD1 or TRBD2 (5 bases each). Germline V gene lookup returns CDR1 SEHNR and CDR2 FQNEAQ (reference sequence). V gave up 3 bases and J gave up 5 bases, with 19 bases separating them. The CDR3 covers 16 residues. CDR3 sequence reads: CASSLGDLAAVETQYF. CDR3 sequence (DNA): TGTGCCAGCAGCTTGGGGGATCTGGCCGCGGTGGAGACCCAGTACTTC.

This clonotype came up a few times. In DNA form, the CDR3 reads TGCGCCAGCAGCGCTATTGACACTTCGAACACTGAAGCTTTCTTT. Amino acids: CASSAIDTSNTEAFF. This chain links TRBV5-1 with TRBJ1-1; unclear D gene. The V gene's germline CDR1 is SGHRS and CDR2 YFSETQ. The CDR3 sequence is 15 residues long. The ends were cut back, 4 bases at V and 1 base at J, with 14 bases in the middle.

In its sample, this clonotype was seen a few times. The gene calls are TRBV2 and TRBJ2-6; the D call may be TRBD1 or TRBD2 (5 bases each). V lost 7 bases to trimming and J lost 4 bases, with 11 bases between them. The CDR3 has 14 residues. CDR1 SNHLY and CDR2 FYNNEI come from the germline V gene. The chain's CDR3 is CASILREGANVLTF. CDR3 DNA: TGTGCCAGCATCCTCAGGGAGGGGGCCAACGTCCTGACTTTC. The full variable domain, with the rest looked up from reference TRBV2 and TRBJ2-6, is EPEVTQTPSHQVTQMGQEVILRCVPISNHLYFYWYRQILGQKVEFLVSFYNNEISEKSEIFDDQFSVERPDGSNFTLKIRSTKLEDSAMYFCASILREGANVLTFGAGSRLTVL.

This clonotype was counted between two and nine times. This sequence joins TRBV9 and TRBJ1-2, with unresolved D. The germline V gene has CDR1 SGDLS and CDR2 YYNGEE. Deletions cut 0 bases from V and 8 bases from J, with 17 bases between. This CDR3 has 15 amino acids. CDR3 residues: CASSVDGAASLGYTF. As DNA, the CDR3 is TGTGCCAGCAGCGTAGATGGTGCAGCTTCCTTAGGCTACACCTTC.

This chain joins TRBV25-1 and TRBJ2-5, with D unclear. The closer fit of TRBJ2-1 to the DNA end suggests the J call may be wrong. The germline V gene encodes CDR1 MGHDK and CDR2 SYGVNS. This CDR3 is built from 15 residues. For the CDR3, the DNA is TGTGCCAGCAGTGATCCAGTGGTCGGCGACAATGAGCAGTTCTTC. Encoded protein: CASSDPVVGDNEQFF.

The chain combines TRBV20-1 with TRBJ2-1; the match to TRBD1 covers 11 bases. The CDR3 is 13 residues long. Losses at the gene ends were 4 bases for V and 7 bases for J; bases not matched to a gene: 3. Germline assignment: CDR1 DFQATT and CDR2 SNEGSKA (reference sequence). The CDR3 loop reads CSANRDRGNEQFF. Here the CDR3 DNA reads TGCAGTGCTAACCGGGACAGGGGGAATGAGCAGTTCTTC.

The CDR3 sequence: CASSRDRAGTEAFF. The DNA of the CDR3 is TGTGCCAGCAGTCGCGACCGGGCGGGGACTGAAGCTTTCTTT. V gene TRBV6-1 combines with J gene TRBJ1-1; D is undetermined. Trimming stripped 5 bases from V and 5 bases from J, with 15 bases between. The CDR3 contains 14 residues. The germline gives CDR1 MNHNS, CDR2 SASEGT.

The chain has TRBV29-1 and TRBJ2-7; D is uncertain. The CDR3 totals 11 residues. CDR1 and CDR2 (germline): SQVTM, ANQGSEA. V lost 6 bases, J lost 4 bases, and 10 bases lay in between. This CDR3 is CSVILMYEQYF. The CDR3 DNA reads as TGCAGCGTGATCCTAATGTACGAGCAGTACTTC.

This clonotype turned up a few times. The chain combines TRBV6-2 or TRBV6-3 with TRBJ2-7; 9 bases align to TRBD1. CDR3 length: 15 residues. J was trimmed by 3 bases and V by 8 bases; bases with no gene match: 11. Germline CDR1 and CDR2: MNHEY and SVGEGT. The DNA for the CDR3 is TGTGCCAGCGAAGCCGGGGGGACAGGGAGCTACGAGCAGTACTTC. Translating gives CASEAGGTGSYEQYF.

This chain links TRBV2 with TRBJ1-2, with D unclear. Trimming removed 7 bases from V and 8 bases from J, with 17 bases in between. Germline lookup yields CDR1 SNHLY and CDR2 FYNNEI. The CDR3 has 13 amino acids. CDR3 amino acids: CASTPNRGAGYTF. CDR3 coding DNA: TGTGCCAGCACACCAAATCGGGGTGCAGGCTACACCTTC.

This clonotype was seen only a few times. V gene TRBV27 combines with J gene TRBJ2-1; D is perhaps TRBD1 or TRBD2 (6 bases each). V shed 3 bases and J shed 7 bases, with 10 bases lying between them. This CDR3 spans 13 amino acids. From germline, CDR1 is MNHEY and CDR2 SMNVEV (reference sequence). In DNA, the CDR3 is TGTGCCAGCAGTTTTTGGGGGGCGAATGAGCAGTTCTTC. It is translated as CASSFWGANEQFF.

V is TRBV20-1 and J is TRBJ2-2; 9 nucleotides line up with TRBD1. V gave up 5 bases and J gave up 2 bases; unmatched junction bases: 3. Germline V gene data show CDR1 as DFQATT and CDR2 as SNEGSKA (reference sequence). There are 14 residues in the CDR3. This CDR3 is CSALTGGNTGELFF. CDR3 sequence (DNA): TGCAGTGCTTTGACAGGGGGAAACACCGGGGAGCTGTTTTTT.

V gene TRBV20-1 combines with J gene TRBJ1-2; 8 bases agree with TRBD1. The V and J ends lost 5 bases and 8 bases, in that order; junction bases with no gene match: 10. The CDR3 sequence is 13 residues long. The germline V gene has CDR1 DFQATT and CDR2 SNEGSKA (reference sequence). The CDR3 loop is CSALDRVDWGYTF. In nucleotides, the CDR3 is TGCAGTGCTCTGGACAGGGTGGATTGGGGCTACACCTTC.

This clonotype was observed a few times. The chain joins TRBV11-2 to TRBJ2-2; D remains ambiguous. Germline V lookup: CDR1 SGHAT, CDR2 FQNNGV. Trimming removed 0 bases from V and 7 bases from J, with 6 bases in between. This CDR3 comprises 13 residues. In DNA, the CDR3 is TGTGCCAGCAGCTTAGAATTTGTCGGGGAGCTGTTTTTT. Residues: CASSLEFVGELFF.

This clonotype was found once. The V and J genes are TRBV4-1 and TRBJ2-7, with D tentatively TRBD1 (5 bases). Germline V gene lookup returns CDR1 MGHRA and CDR2 YSYEKL. Between the trimmed V and J ends, which lost 1 base and 4 bases, there was a span of 11 bases. The CDR3 sequence is 14 residues long. This chain's CDR3 is CASSQGQGVYEQYF. CDR3 coding DNA: TGCGCCAGCAGCCAAGGGCAGGGCGTTTACGAGCAGTACTTC.

This clonotype appeared a few times. The rearrangement joins TRBV9 to TRBJ2-7, with D tentatively TRBD1 or TRBD2 (5 bases each). Judging by the DNA end, TRBJ2-5 fits better; the J call may be wrong. Germline CDR1 and CDR2: SGDLS and YYNGEE. The CDR3 sequence is 15 residues long. DNA for the CDR3: TGTGCCAGCAGCGGTTGGGGGATACGGGAAGAGACCCAGTACTTC. Translating it yields CASSGWGIREETQYF.

This chain uses TRBV6-2 or TRBV6-3 with TRBJ2-5, with D perhaps matching TRBD2 (6 bases). Trimming left V 5 bases short and J 4 bases short, with 17 bases between. Per the germline V gene, CDR1 is MNHEY and CDR2 is SVGEGT. The CDR3 has 15 residues. In nucleotides, the CDR3 is TGTGCCAGCAGTCACCTGACTAGTGGGGGAGAGACCCAGTACTTC. Its translation is CASSHLTSGGETQYF.

This clonotype was found a few times. The chain is built from TRBV12-3 or TRBV12-4 and TRBJ2-5; D might be TRBD2 (7 bases). The ends were cut back, 8 bases at V and 5 bases at J, with 18 bases in the middle. The CDR3 extends over 14 amino acids. The CDR3 DNA reads TGTGCCAGCGCCCCTGGGGGGGGCCAGGAGACCCAGTACTTC. Encoded protein: CASAPGGGQETQYF.

The V gene is TRBV19, the J gene TRBJ1-1, with a weak D call TRBD1 (6 bases). V lost 6 bases, J lost 1 base, and 15 bases lay in between. Per germline, CDR1 LNHDA and CDR2 SQIVND (reference sequence). The CDR3 loop spans 15 amino acids. The DNA of the CDR3 is TGTGCCAGTAGCGCCTCGGACAGCACGAACACTGAAGCTTTCTTT. This gives the protein CASSASDSTNTEAFF.

This clonotype was detected only a few times. The rearrangement uses TRBV11-3 and TRBJ1-1, with D maybe TRBD1 (5 bases). Between the trimmed V and J ends, which lost 1 base and 7 bases, there was a span of 13 bases. This CDR3 contains 14 residues. CDR1 is SGHNT and CDR2 is YENEEA in the germline V gene. The CDR3 loop reads CASSLAGRGSEAFF. The CDR3 coding sequence is TGTGCCAGCAGCTTAGCGGGAAGGGGCAGTGAAGCTTTCTTT.

This clonotype was seen only once. The V gene is TRBV5-1, the J gene TRBJ2-5; D could derive from TRBD1 or TRBD2 (6 bases each). The assigned J gene may be wrong: the sequence end matches TRBJ2-7 better. This CDR3 has 13 amino acids. CDR1 and CDR2 from the germline V gene are SGHRS and YFSETQ. CDR3 in DNA: TGCGCCAGCAGCCCGGAGGGGGGATACGAGCAGTACTTC. It specifies CASSPEGGYEQYF.